This TCR beta chain originates from a study of T cell clones after liver transplantation. Turning to the study itself: In this trial, immunosuppression withdrawal was attempted within 2 years of liver transplant. Apart from a few HCV-positive recipients, transplants were for non-autoimmune, non-viral reasons. Study-wide results and caveats: Post-transplant, graft-donor-reactive CD4 TCRbeta sequences in blood dropped significantly in 5 of 8 subjects.

The ends lost 0 bases at V and 8 bases at J; junction bases unmatched: 13. The CDR3 is 17 residues long. Germline values: CDR1 SGDLS, CDR2 YYNGEE. Libraries were prepared by immunoSEQ multiplex PCR; TCRdb keeps only in-frame clonotypes and omits some of them. The repertoire holds roughly 18,000 clones, with more than 80% as singletons. A remark on this clone: Its antigen remains unidentified.

Sequences were derived from CD8+ T cells from blood, sampled 46 months after liver transplant. The gene calls are TRBV9 and TRBJ1-1; 10 positions agree with TRBD1. The TCR comes from a human patient who received a liver transplant. Some T cells may possibly be graft donor cells. The CDR3 reads CASSVGGQGLTFIEAFF. The CDR3 nucleotides read TGTGCCAGCAGCGTAGGGGGACAGGGGCTTACTTTTATCGAAGCTTTCTTT.